The 28 T cell receptor beta chains reported below all come from one sample, sequenced in a study of CD8 T cells in Susac syndrome (dated by TCRdb to between 2018 and 2021). Library construction relied on the immunoSEQ multiplex PCR assay. RNA was extracted with the RNeasy kit and 0.5 to 1 ug was reverse transcribed using random hexamers. Starting from the raw public reads, TCRdb applied fastp trimming at Q25, assembled clones with MiXCR and retained in-frame beta chains. Each record represents a unique CDR3 protein, reported with the most common genes and DNA among its rows. The sample table lists roughly 200,000 distinct CDR3 sequences, 90% to 95% of them with a count of one. 0.095% to 0.1% of the sample goes to the ten largest clones. What was sequenced was CD4+ T cells from PBMCs. These receptors all come from a human donor with Susac syndrome.

The rearrangement uses TRBV14 and TRBJ2-5; 7 nucleotides align to TRBD2. Germline V gene sequence: CDR1 SGHDN, CDR2 FVKESK. V shed 3 bases, J shed 1 base, and the junction held 5 bases outside the gene matches. This CDR3 has 15 amino acids. The CDR3 DNA is TGTGCCAGCAGCCACCTCTCTAGCGGCCAAGAGACCCAGTACTTC. Translating gives CASSHLSSGQETQYF.

J is TRBJ2-7 and V is TRBV10-3, with 7 positions matching TRBD1. Germline V lookup: CDR1 ENHRY, CDR2 SYGVKD. V shed 10 bases, J shed 6 bases, and the junction held 12 bases outside the gene matches. This CDR3 region has 13 residues. This CDR3 reads CATKLDRNREQYF. CDR3 bases: TGTGCCACCAAACTGGACAGGAATCGCGAGCAGTACTTC.

V gene TRBV3-1 combines with J gene TRBJ2-7, with D possibly matching TRBD2 (6 bases). Per germline, CDR1 LGHDT and CDR2 YNNKEL (reference sequence). The CDR3 has 13 amino acids. V lost 4 bases to trimming and J lost 6 bases, with 13 bases between them. Written as DNA, the CDR3 is TGTGCCAGCAGCCGGACTATCCTGGGCGAGCAGTACTTC. It is translated as CASSRTILGEQYF.

The V gene is TRBV20-1, the J gene TRBJ1-2; D is possibly TRBD1 (5 bases). With 6 bases removed from V and 4 bases from J, the gap between germline ends came to 12 bases. CDR3 length: 12 residues. Germline V gives CDR1 DFQATT, CDR2 SNEGSKA (reference sequence). The CDR3 reads CSAFDSAYGYTF. DNA of the CDR3: TGCAGTGCCTTTGACAGTGCCTATGGCTACACCTTC.

A single count supports this clonotype. The chain uses TRBV28 and TRBJ2-1; D is undetermined. V lost 6 bases and J lost 5, with 5 bases in between. The length of the CDR3 is 11 residues. CDR1 and CDR2 from the germline V gene are MDHEN and SYDVKM. CDR3 loop: CASSPHNEQFF. The CDR3 DNA sequence: TGTGCCAGCAGCCCGCACAATGAGCAGTTCTTC.

V and J are TRBV5-4 and TRBJ1-4; D remains ambiguous. Trimming pared 3 bases from V and 0 bases from J, leaving 6 bases between. Germline CDR1 and CDR2: SGHNT and YYREEE (reference sequence). The CDR3 has 14 amino acids. The CDR3 nucleotides read TGTGCCAGCAGCTCAGATGCAACTAATGAAAAACTGTTTTTT. It specifies CASSSDATNEKLFF.

This chain connects TRBV18 to TRBJ2-5, with a tentative D call TRBD1 (6 bases). Germline V gives CDR1 KGHSH, CDR2 LQKENI. With 3 bases removed from V and 3 bases from J, the gap between germline ends came to 8 bases. The CDR3 sequence is 13 residues long. The CDR3 spells CASSPGQKETQYF. For the CDR3, the DNA is TGTGCCAGCTCACCTGGACAGAAAGAGACCCAGTACTTC. Full variable domain (rest looked up from reference TRBV18 and TRBJ2-5): NAGVMQNPRHLVRRRGQEARLRCSPMKGHSHVYWYRQLPEEGLKFMVYLQKENIIDESGMPKERFSAEFPKEGPSILRIQQVVRGDSAAYFCASSPGQKETQYFGPGTRLLVL.

The rearrangement links TRBV20-1 to TRBJ2-5; 11 nucleotides line up with TRBD1. Trimming cost V 2 bases and J 2 bases; bases outside gene matches: 4. Looked up from germline, CDR1 is DFQATT and CDR2 is SNEGSKA (reference sequence). CDR3 length equals 15 residues. The CDR3 coding sequence is TGCAGTGCTAGACCGGGACAGGGGGGACAAGAGACCCAGTACTTC. It encodes CSARPGQGGQETQYF.

The chain links TRBV28 to TRBJ1-2; D is unresolved. The CDR3 extends over 13 amino acids. Germline-derived CDR1 and CDR2 are MDHEN and SYDVKM. V lost 6 bases to trimming and J lost 6 bases, with 14 bases between them. The CDR3 DNA reads as TGTGCCAGCAGCCCGCCGGGGTCGCATGGCTACACCTTC. Its translation: CASSPPGSHGYTF.

The chain links TRBV11-2 to TRBJ2-5; TRBD1 aligns across 7 bases. Germline CDR1 SGHAT, CDR2 FQNNGV. J lost 5 bases, V lost 5 bases, and 8 bases had no gene match. The CDR3 consists of 14 residues. The CDR3 is CASSPGGRRETQYF. The CDR3 region has the DNA TGTGCCAGCAGCCCAGGGGGTAGACGGGAGACCCAGTACTTC.

The chain has TRBV11-2 and TRBJ2-2; D might be TRBD1 or TRBD2, each matching 6 bases. Germline-derived CDR1 and CDR2 are SGHAT and FQNNGV. Trimming took 4 bases from V and 1 from J, leaving 10 bases between them. The CDR3 runs to 15 residues. Written as DNA, the CDR3 is TGTGCCAGCAGCTGGGGGGCAGGGAACACCGGGGAGCTGTTTTTT. Translation gives CASSWGAGNTGELFF. The complete variable domain, with remaining parts taken from reference TRBV11-2 and TRBJ2-2, reads EAGVAQSPRYKIIEKRQSVAFWCNPISGHATLYWYQQILGQGPKLLIQFQNNGVVDDSQLPKDRFSAERLKGVDSTLKIQPAKLEDSAVYLCASSWGAGNTGELFFGEGSRLTVL.

This clonotype was seen a single time. It is unclear where the CDR3 begins or ends on the DNA, so no DNA is shown, and the CDR3 is as TCRdb lists it. The chain combines TRBV27 with TRBJ2-2; TRBD1 is the table's D call, not checked against the DNA. The germline V gene encodes CDR1 MNHEY and CDR2 SMNVEV (reference sequence). The CDR3 totals 15 residues, both ends included. Here the CDR3 reads CASSFPGSAPGSCFF.

This clonotype was counted once. The DNA of the CDR3 is TGTGCCAGCAGCTTAAGGGCAGGGGGGCACACCGGGGAGCTGTTTTTT. It encodes CASSLRAGGHTGELFF. The V call is TRBV11-2, the J call TRBJ2-2, with D perhaps matching TRBD1 (7 bases). V shed 2 bases and J shed 3 bases, with 13 bases lying between them. In germline, CDR1 is SGHAT, CDR2 FQNNGV. This CDR3 region has 16 residues.

Only one count was recorded for this clonotype. CDR3 bases: TGTGCCAGTTCGACCGTGGACAGGGGAAATCAGCCCCAGCATTTT. Protein sequence: CASSTVDRGNQPQHF. V and J are TRBV19 and TRBJ1-5, with 9 nucleotides matching TRBD1. The V gene end was trimmed by 8 bases and the J gene end by 4 bases; junction bases not matched to a gene: 9. CDR1 and CDR2 from the germline V gene are LNHDA and SQIVND (reference sequence). The CDR3 sequence is 15 residues long.

The rearrangement joins TRBV29-1 to TRBJ2-1; D gene ambiguous. The V end was cut by 4 bases, the J end by 10 bases, with 17 bases between. The CDR3 length is 13 residues. The germline CDR1 and CDR2 sequences are SQVTM and ANQGSEA. The CDR3 DNA is TGCAGCGTTGCTCGGGCGGCTACATCGGAGCAGTTCTTC. It yields the protein CSVARAATSEQFF.

The rearrangement uses TRBV7-8 and TRBJ2-1, with D hard to call. CDR1 and CDR2 from the germline V gene are SGHVS and FQNEAQ. With 5 bases removed from V and 8 bases from J, the gap between germline ends came to 7 bases. The CDR3 covers 11 residues. The CDR3 DNA sequence: TGTGCCAGCAGCGACAACCATGAGCAGTTCTTC. The encoded protein is CASSDNHEQFF.

The CDR3: CAWGTSYNSPLHF. The CDR3 DNA reads as TGTGCCTGGGGGACCTCCTATAATTCACCCCTCCACTTT. V and J are TRBV30 and TRBJ1-6, with D perhaps matching TRBD1 (5 bases). The CDR3 is 13 residues long. CDR1 GTSNPN and CDR2 SVGIG come from the germline V gene (reference sequence). The V and J ends lost 5 bases and 0 bases respectively, with 5 bases between them.

The rearrangement uses TRBV6-5 and TRBJ2-1; D perhaps matches TRBD1 (5 bases). V gave up 6 bases and J gave up 6 bases, with 12 bases separating them. In germline, CDR1 is MNHEY, CDR2 SVGAGI. The CDR3 sequence is 13 residues long. CDR3 in amino acids: CASSRQSVNEQFF. DNA of the CDR3: TGTGCCAGCAGCAGACAGTCTGTCAATGAGCAGTTCTTC.

The chain carries TRBV20-1 and TRBJ2-1; perhaps TRBD2 as D (5 bases). Germline V gene sequence: CDR1 DFQATT, CDR2 SNEGSKA (reference sequence). Trimming removed 4 bases at V and 3 bases at J, with 19 bases between. The CDR3 spans 16 residues. CDR3 in amino acids: CSATAGRVTYYNEQFF. The CDR3 coding sequence is TGCAGTGCTACCGCCGGGCGGGTCACATACTACAATGAGCAGTTCTTC.

The chain is built from TRBV20-1 and TRBJ2-7, with D possibly called TRBD1 or TRBD2 (5 bases each). Germline CDR1 DFQATT, CDR2 SNEGSKA (reference sequence). This CDR3 is built from 13 residues. V gave up 5 bases and J gave up 2 bases, with 13 bases separating them. CDR3 sequence: CSALGTLPYEQYF. CDR3 bases: TGCAGTGCTCTCGGGACCCTTCCCTACGAGCAGTACTTC.

V gene TRBV20-1 combines with J gene TRBJ2-1; possible D gene TRBD2, 6 bases. Trimming cost V 4 bases and J 3 bases, with 10 bases left between them. The germline gives CDR1 DFQATT, CDR2 SNEGSKA (reference sequence). The CDR3 sequence is 13 residues long. The CDR3 DNA sequence: TGCAGTGCTACTAGCGAGATCTACAATGAGCAGTTCTTC. This sequence encodes CSATSEIYNEQFF.

The chain couples TRBV2 to TRBJ1-2, with a weak D call TRBD1 (5 bases). Looked up from germline, CDR1 is SNHLY and CDR2 is FYNNEI. The V end lost 3 bases, the J end lost 7 bases, and 18 bases lay between the germline ends. This CDR3 has 15 amino acids. CDR3 DNA: TGTGCCAGCAGTGAGCCGGGGGAGGGAGGCTCTGGCTACACCTTC. This translates into CASSEPGEGGSGYTF.

The chain is built from TRBV7-9 and TRBJ1-2; no firm D call. CDR3 length: 12 amino acids. In germline, CDR1 is SEHNR, CDR2 FQNEAQ (reference sequence). Trimming pared 4 bases from V and 11 bases from J, leaving 14 bases between. CDR3 protein: CASSYGPIGYTF. In DNA form, the CDR3 reads TGTGCCAGCAGCTACGGGCCTATTGGATACACCTTC.

This chain links TRBV20-1 with TRBJ2-7, with a tentative D call TRBD2 (6 bases). V was shortened by 0 bases and J by 2 bases, with 14 bases between the two germline ends. CDR3 length: 15 amino acids. Germline CDR1 reads DFQATT; CDR2 reads SNEGSKA (reference sequence). The CDR3 reads CSARELGGMAYEQYF. The DNA of the CDR3 is TGCAGTGCTAGAGAGCTGGGCGGGATGGCCTACGAGCAGTACTTC.

This chain joins TRBV30 and TRBJ2-7; 8 nucleotides align to TRBD2. The CDR3 extends over 14 amino acids. The germline V gene has CDR1 GTSNPN and CDR2 SVGIG (reference sequence). V gave up 1 base and J gave up 2 bases; unmatched junction bases: 4. The DNA for the CDR3 is TGTGCCTGGAGTGGGGGACTAGTCACCTACGAGCAGTACTTC. Protein sequence: CAWSGGLVTYEQYF.

The sample holds one count of this clonotype. The chain couples TRBV28 to TRBJ2-7, with 11 bases fitting TRBD1. This CDR3 is 16 amino acids long. The V gene's germline CDR1 is MDHEN and CDR2 SYDVKM. Trimming cost V 3 bases and J 5 bases; bases outside gene matches: 9. CDR3: CASSLTGTGGVHEQYF. The CDR3 DNA is TGTGCCAGCAGTTTGACCGGGACAGGGGGTGTCCACGAGCAGTACTTC. The full variable domain, completed using reference TRBV28 and TRBJ2-7, is DVKVTQSSRYLVKRTGEKVFLECVQDMDHENMFWYRQDPGLGLRLIYFSYDVKMKEKGDIPEGYSVSREKKERFSLILESASTNQTSMYLCASSLTGTGGVHEQYFGPGTRLTVT.

The chain uses TRBV7-8 and TRBJ1-2; 9 nucleotides agree with TRBD1. The V gene's germline CDR1 is SGHVS and CDR2 FQNEAQ. The CDR3 length is 14 residues. With V trimmed by 5 bases and J by 4 bases, 5 bases remained unmatched. The CDR3 region has the DNA TGTGCCAGCAGCCGCCGGGACAGGGCCTATGGCTACACCTTC. This translates into CASSRRDRAYGYTF.

In this sample, this clonotype turned up once. The V gene is TRBV28, the J gene TRBJ2-2; D call uncertain. Germline CDR1 reads MDHEN; CDR2 reads SYDVKM. Trimming shortened V by 8 bases and J by 2 bases, and 12 bases separated the two germline ends. CDR3 length equals 14 residues. The CDR3 coding sequence is TGTGCCAGCTTAGAGTTTGGAAACACCGGGGAGCTGTTTTTT. This encodes CASLEFGNTGELFF.